This TCR beta chain was identified during a study of blood T cell repertoires in COVID-19. V lost 4 bases and J 6 bases, leaving 19 bases between the germline ends. Germline CDR1 is SGHAT and CDR2 is FQNNGV. This CDR3 is 15 amino acids long. TCRdb's table, derived via immunoSEQ multiplex PCR, lists solely in-frame clones and lacks some. The table lists a few hundred thousand clones, about 90% of them singletons. Material for sequencing was peripheral blood. The chain joins TRBV11-2 to TRBJ2-7; possibly TRBD1 for D (6 bases). The sequence was obtained from a woman aged 50 to 65 with acute or convalescent COVID-19. CDR3 amino acids: CASSYSGGLIPEQYF. The DNA for the CDR3 is TGTGCCAGCAGCTACTCTGGGGGCTTAATTCCCGAGCAGTACTTC.